These 8 T cell receptor beta chains share one sample of origin, sequenced in a study of cytomegalovirus exposure and HLA in healthy donors. The PCR used 60 Vbeta and 13 Jbeta primers. Only in-frame clones appear in the TCRdb table, and some are missing; sequencing was by immunoSEQ multiplex PCR. The ten most abundant clones cover roughly 7% of a sample with fewer than 60,000 clones. What was sequenced was PBMCs. These receptor sequences come from a woman between 40 and 55 years old in good health and CMV-seronegative.

The chain combines TRBV7-2 with TRBJ2-7, with D possibly being TRBD1 (5 bases). The CDR3 covers 14 residues. V was clipped by 0 bases and J by 1 base, with 7 bases between them. Germline V lookup: CDR1 SGHTA, CDR2 FQGNSA. This chain's CDR3 is CASSLARVSYEQYF. The CDR3 DNA reads as TGTGCCAGCAGCTTAGCCAGGGTATCCTACGAGCAGTACTTC.

V usage is TRBV5-1 and J usage is TRBJ1-2; possibly TRBD1 for D (6 bases). The CDR3 totals 12 residues. Germline assignment: CDR1 SGHRS and CDR2 YFSETQ. V was shortened by 4 bases and J by 5 bases, with 9 bases between the two germline ends. CDR3 coding DNA: TGCGCCAGCAGCGTGGACAGATATGGCTACACCTTC. Translated, it gives CASSVDRYGYTF.

This sequence joins TRBV2 and TRBJ1-2, with D perhaps matching TRBD1 (6 bases). V lost 4 bases to trimming and J lost 5 bases, with 8 bases between them. Germline V gives CDR1 SNHLY, CDR2 FYNNEI. The CDR3 covers 12 residues. CDR3 DNA: TGTGCCAGCAGTGGGACAGCATATGGCTACACCTTC. It encodes CASSGTAYGYTF.

The chain recombines TRBV4-3 with TRBJ2-3; TRBD2 aligns across 9 bases. From germline, CDR1 is LGHNA and CDR2 YSLEER. Trimming took 3 bases from V and 0 from J; bases not matched to a gene: 7. The CDR3 is 17 amino acids. The CDR3 DNA follows: TGCGCCAGCAGCCAGGACGACACTAGCGGGAGCACAGATACGCAGTATTTT. This sequence encodes CASSQDDTSGSTDTQYF.

The rearrangement uses TRBV27 and TRBJ2-1; 10 nucleotides match TRBD2. V dropped 5 bases and J dropped 4; count of bases not matched to a gene: 5. Germline V gives CDR1 MNHEY, CDR2 SMNVEV (reference sequence). The CDR3 extends over 15 amino acids. The CDR3, as DNA: TGTGCCAGCAGTCCCGGGACTAGCGAATACAATGAGCAGTTCTTC. Its translation is CASSPGTSEYNEQFF.

The chain links TRBV30 to TRBJ2-7, with 7 bases fitting TRBD1. From germline, CDR1 is GTSNPN and CDR2 SVGIG (reference sequence). J was trimmed by 5 bases and V by 4 bases; bases with no gene match: 17. The CDR3 has 16 amino acids. Here the CDR3 DNA reads TGTGCCTGGACCCTAACCCGGACAGGTATAGTCGACGAGCAGTACTTC. Translating it yields CAWTLTRTGIVDEQYF.

This sequence joins TRBV5-1 and TRBJ2-1, with TRBD2 identical over 10 bases. CDR1 SGHRS and CDR2 YFSETQ come from the germline V gene. Trimming took 2 bases from V and 5 from J; bases not matched to a gene: 1. This CDR3 is 14 amino acids long. CDR3 nucleotide sequence: TGCGCCAGCAGCTTTAGCGGGGGGCACAATGAGCAGTTCTTC. Translation: CASSFSGGHNEQFF.

The V gene is TRBV6-1, the J gene TRBJ1-6; TRBD1 might be the D (5 bases). Germline CDR1 MNHNS, CDR2 SASEGT. V shed 1 base and J shed 0 bases, with 16 bases lying between them. The CDR3 has 19 residues. The CDR3 DNA sequence: TGTGCCAGCAGTGAAGTTGAAGGACACCCGAGCTCCTATAATTCACCCCTCCACTTT. It specifies CASSEVEGHPSSYNSPLHF.